This T cell receptor beta chain derives from a study of blood T cell repertoires in COVID-19. Study context: Specimens from acute and convalescent COVID-19 originated in the United States, Italy and Spain. T cells, B-cell-depleted T cells, or PBMCs supplied cDNA or gDNA.

Germline V lookup: CDR1 SEHNR, CDR2 FQNEAQ (reference sequence). V shed 11 bases and J 11 bases; nucleotides not matched to a gene: 14. The CDR3 has 12 residues. As processed by the authors: From reference gene primer amplification, estimates of nucleated cell counts were derived. Using immunoSEQ multiplex PCR, the repertoire was profiled, and TCRdb retains in-frame clones only, with some absent. V and J calls and clone size are copied from that table; D and trimming were computed from the DNA. The sample carries fewer than 50,000 clones, about 85% recorded once. Input material: peripheral blood. This clonotype was sampled from a man in his sixties with COVID-19, enrolled during active disease. This chain connects TRBV7-9 to TRBJ1-1; 7 nucleotides match TRBD1. CDR3 amino acids: CASQTPGTVAFF. As DNA, the CDR3 is TGTGCCTCCCAAACCCCCGGGACAGTTGCTTTCTTT.